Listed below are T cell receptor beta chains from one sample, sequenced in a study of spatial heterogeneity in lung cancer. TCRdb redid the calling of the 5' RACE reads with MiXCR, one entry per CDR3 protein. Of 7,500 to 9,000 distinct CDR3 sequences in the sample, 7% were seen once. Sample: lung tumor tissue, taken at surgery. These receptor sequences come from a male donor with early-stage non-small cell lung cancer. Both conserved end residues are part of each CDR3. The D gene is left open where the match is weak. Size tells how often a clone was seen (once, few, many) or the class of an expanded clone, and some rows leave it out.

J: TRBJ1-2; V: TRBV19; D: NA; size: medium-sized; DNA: TGTGCCAGCGCTCCGGGACGTCTGGGCTACACCTTC; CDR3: CASAPGRLGYTF
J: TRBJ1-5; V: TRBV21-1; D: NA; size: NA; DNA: TGTGCCAGCAGAAACCAGGGAGGGGGTCAGCCCCAGCATTTT; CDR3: CASRNQGGGQPQHF
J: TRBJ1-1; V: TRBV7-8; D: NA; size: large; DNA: TGTGCCAGCAGCCCCGGGTTGAACACTGAAGCTTTCTTT; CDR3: CASSPGLNTEAFF
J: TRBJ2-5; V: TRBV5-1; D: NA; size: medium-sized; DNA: TGCGCCAGCAGCCCAGTCGGACAAGAGACCCAGTACTTC; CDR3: CASSPVGQETQYF
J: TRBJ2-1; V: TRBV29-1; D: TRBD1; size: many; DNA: TGCAGCGTGGGACAGGGGGGCTCCTACAATGAGCAGTTCTTC; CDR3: CSVGQGGSYNEQFF
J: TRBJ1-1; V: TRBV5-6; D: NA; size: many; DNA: TGTGCCAGCAGCTTGGACAGGGACACTGAAGCTTTCTTT; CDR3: CASSLDRDTEAFF
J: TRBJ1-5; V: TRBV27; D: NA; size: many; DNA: TGTGCCAGCAGAGGAGATAGCAATCAGCCCCAGCATTTT; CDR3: CASRGDSNQPQHF
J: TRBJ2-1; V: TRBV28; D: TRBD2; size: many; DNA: TGTGCCAGCAGTTTTATCCCTCGGACTAGCTTTCTGCACAATGAGCAGTTCTTC; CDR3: CASSFIPRTSFLHNEQFF
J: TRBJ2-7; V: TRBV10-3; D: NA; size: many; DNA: TGTGCCATCAGGCCCGGGCCAAACTACGAGCAGTACTTC; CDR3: CAIRPGPNYEQYF
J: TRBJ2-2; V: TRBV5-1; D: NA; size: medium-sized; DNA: TGCGCCAGCAGCCTCCAGGACACCGGGGAGCTGTTTTTT; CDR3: CASSLQDTGELFF
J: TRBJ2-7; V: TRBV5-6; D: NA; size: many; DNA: TGTGCCAGCAGCCGAGGAGGGGAGCAGTACTTC; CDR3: CASSRGGEQYF
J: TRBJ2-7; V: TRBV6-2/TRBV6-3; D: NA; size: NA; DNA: TGTGCCAGCAGTTTGAGGGGCCAGGGTGAGCAGTACTTC; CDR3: CASSLRGQGEQYF
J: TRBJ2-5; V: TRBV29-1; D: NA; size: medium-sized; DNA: TGCAGCGTCCGACGGGGACGGACGGAGACCCAGTACTTC; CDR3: CSVRRGRTETQYF
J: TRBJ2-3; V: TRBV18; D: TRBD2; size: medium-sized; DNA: TGTGCCAGCTCACCCGGGACTAGCGGGGGGGCCGCGGATACGCAGTATTTT; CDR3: CASSPGTSGGAADTQYF
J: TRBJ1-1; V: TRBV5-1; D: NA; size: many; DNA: TGCGCCAGCAGCTCGGACGGGAACACTGAAGCTTTCTTT; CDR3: CASSSDGNTEAFF
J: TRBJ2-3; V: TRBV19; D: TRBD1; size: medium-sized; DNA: TGTGCCAGTAAGTGGTCAGGGGGCGGCACAGATACGCAGTATTTT; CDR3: CASKWSGGGTDTQYF
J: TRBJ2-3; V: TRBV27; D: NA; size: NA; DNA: TGTGCCAGCAGCCAGGGAATCGCGGCAGATACGCAGTATTTT; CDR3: CASSQGIAADTQYF
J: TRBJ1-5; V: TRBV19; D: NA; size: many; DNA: TGTGCCAGTAGGTCCACTAGTCAGCCCCAGCATTTT; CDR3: CASRSTSQPQHF
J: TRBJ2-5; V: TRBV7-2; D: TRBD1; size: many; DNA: TGTGCCAGCAGCTTGGCGGGACAGGGAAAGACCCAGTACTTC; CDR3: CASSLAGQGKTQYF
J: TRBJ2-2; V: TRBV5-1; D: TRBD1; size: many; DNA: TGCGCCAGCAGCCCACAGGGGATTGGGCCTTCGGTTCTTCCCGGGGAGCTGTTTTTT; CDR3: CASSPQGIGPSVLPGELFF
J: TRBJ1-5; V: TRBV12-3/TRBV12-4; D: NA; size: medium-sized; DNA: TGTGCCAGCAGTTTACAGGTGCGGTTGCAGCCCCAGCATTTT; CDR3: CASSLQVRLQPQHF
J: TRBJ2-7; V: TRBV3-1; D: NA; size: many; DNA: TGTGCCAGCAGCCAAGGGATTGGAAAGAGTCGTCCCTACGAGCAGTACTTC; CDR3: CASSQGIGKSRPYEQYF
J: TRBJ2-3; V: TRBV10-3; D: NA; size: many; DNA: TGTGCCACCCGTGACGGCCAAGACACAGATACGCAGTATTTT; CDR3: CATRDGQDTDTQYF
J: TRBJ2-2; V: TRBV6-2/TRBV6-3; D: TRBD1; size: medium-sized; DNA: TGTGCCAGCAGTACGGGACAGGGGATTTCCGGGGAGCTGTTTTTT; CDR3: CASSTGQGISGELFF
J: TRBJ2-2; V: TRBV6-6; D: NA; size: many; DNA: TGTGCCAGGCGCTCGTCGGAGACCGGGGAGCTGTTTTTT; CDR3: CARRSSETGELFF
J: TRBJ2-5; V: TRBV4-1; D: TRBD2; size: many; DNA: TGCGCCAGCAGCCAAGTGGGACTAGCGGGGACGTCTCTCCAAGAGACCCAGTACTTC; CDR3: CASSQVGLAGTSLQETQYF
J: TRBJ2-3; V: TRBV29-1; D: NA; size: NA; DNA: TGCAGCGGCGGGACTTGGGATACGCAGTATTTT; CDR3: CSGGTWDTQYF
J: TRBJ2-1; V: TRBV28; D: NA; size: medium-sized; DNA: TGTGCCAGCAGTTTTGACGAGGCTAGCCGCCTAGACTTC; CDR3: CASSFDEASRLDF
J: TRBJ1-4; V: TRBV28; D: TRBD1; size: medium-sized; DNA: TGTGCCACCAAGGGGGCAGCCGCTAATGAAAAACTGTTTTTT; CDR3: CATKGAAANEKLFF